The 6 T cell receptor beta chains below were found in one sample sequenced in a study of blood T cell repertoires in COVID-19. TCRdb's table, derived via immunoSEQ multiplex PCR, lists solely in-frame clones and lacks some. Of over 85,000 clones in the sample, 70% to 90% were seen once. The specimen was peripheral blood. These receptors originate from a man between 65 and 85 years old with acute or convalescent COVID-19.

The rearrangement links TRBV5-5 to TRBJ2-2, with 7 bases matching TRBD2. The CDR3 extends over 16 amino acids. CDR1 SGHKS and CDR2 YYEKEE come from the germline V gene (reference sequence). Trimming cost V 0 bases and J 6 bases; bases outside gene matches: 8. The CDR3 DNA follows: TGTGCCAGCAGCTTGGCGAGCGGGGAGGTCGCCGGGGAGCTGTTTTTT. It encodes CASSLASGEVAGELFF. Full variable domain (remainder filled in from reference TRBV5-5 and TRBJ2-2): DAGVTQSPTHLIKTRGQQVTLRCSPISGHKSVSWYQQVLGQGPQFIFQYYEKEERGRGNFPDRFSARQFPNYSSELNVNALLLGDSALYLCASSLASGEVAGELFFGEGSRLTVL.

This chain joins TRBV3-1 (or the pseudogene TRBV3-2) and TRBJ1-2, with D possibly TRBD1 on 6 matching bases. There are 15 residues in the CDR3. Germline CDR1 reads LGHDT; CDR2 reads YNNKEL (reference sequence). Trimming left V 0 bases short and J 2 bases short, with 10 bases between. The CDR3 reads CASSQDFQGNYGYTF. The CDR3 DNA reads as TGTGCCAGCAGCCAAGATTTTCAGGGGAACTATGGCTACACCTTC.

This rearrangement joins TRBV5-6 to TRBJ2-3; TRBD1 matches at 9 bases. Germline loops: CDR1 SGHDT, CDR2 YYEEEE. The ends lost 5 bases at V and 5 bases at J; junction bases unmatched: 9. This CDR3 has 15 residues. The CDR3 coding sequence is TGTGCCAGCAGTCCCGGGACAGGGCAAGGAGATACGCAGTATTTT. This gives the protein CASSPGTGQGDTQYF.

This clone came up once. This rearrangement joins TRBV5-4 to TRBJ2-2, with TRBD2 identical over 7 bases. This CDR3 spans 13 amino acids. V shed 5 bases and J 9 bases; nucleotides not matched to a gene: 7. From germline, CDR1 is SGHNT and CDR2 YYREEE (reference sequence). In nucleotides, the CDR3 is TGTGCCAGCAGGAGTTGGGGGGGAAGGGAGCTGTTTTTT. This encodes CASRSWGGRELFF.

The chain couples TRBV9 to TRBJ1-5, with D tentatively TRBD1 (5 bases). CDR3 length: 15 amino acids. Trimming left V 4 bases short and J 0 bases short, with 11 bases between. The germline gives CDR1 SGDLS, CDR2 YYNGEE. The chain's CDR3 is CASSPGRDSNQPQHF. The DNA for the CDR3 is TGTGCCAGCAGCCCGGGCAGGGATAGCAATCAGCCCCAGCATTTT.

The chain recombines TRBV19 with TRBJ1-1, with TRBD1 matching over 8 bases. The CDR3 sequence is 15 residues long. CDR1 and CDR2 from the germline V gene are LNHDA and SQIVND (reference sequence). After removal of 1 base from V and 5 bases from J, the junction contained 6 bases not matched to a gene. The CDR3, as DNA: TGTGCCAGTAGTATAGTCCAGGGGGCAGGGACTGAAGCTTTCTTT. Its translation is CASSIVQGAGTEAFF. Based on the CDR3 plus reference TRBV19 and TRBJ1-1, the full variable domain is DGGITQSPKYLFRKEGQNVTLSCEQNLNHDAMYWYRQDPGQGLRLIYYSQIVNDFQKGDIAEGYSVSREKKESFPLTVTSAQKNPTAFYLCASSIVQGAGTEAFFGQGTRLTVV.